The source of this T cell receptor beta chain is a study of shared clonotypes between healthy human individuals. General study points: Of the naive CD4 clonotypes, about 5% were shared across a handful of donors.

Naive CD8 cells, CD45RO-negative and positively selected for CCR7, excluded terminally differentiated effector memory CD45RA+ cells. Original data processing: Filtering was not the same, since immunoSEQ gave junction-only sequences without quality scores. Some clones are missing from TCRdb's copy, which holds only in-frame ones; the method was immunoSEQ multiplex PCR. Clonal size and the V and J genes are those of that table, whereas D and trimming came from the DNA. The data hold hundreds of thousands of clones, with roughly 98% observed a single time. Concerning this clone itself: Its target is unknown. Other DNA sequences in this sample translate to the same CDR3.

The ends were cut back, 6 bases at V and 3 bases at J, with 6 bases in the middle. The CDR3 has 11 residues. The germline V gene encodes CDR1 MNHEY and CDR2 SMNVEV (reference sequence). The TCR was taken from a man aged 25 to 40 in good health. The rearrangement links TRBV27 to TRBJ2-7; tentative D call: TRBD1 (5 bases). The material sequenced was naive CD8+ T cells sorted from blood. CDR3 amino acids: CASRRGYEQYF. CDR3 nucleotides: TGTGCCAGCAGAAGGGGCTACGAGCAGTACTTC.